The 20 T cell receptor beta chains below come from one sample, sequenced in a study of T cell clonality in common variable immunodeficiency. Clones were sequenced by immunoSEQ multiplex PCR, and TCRdb holds only the in-frame ones, with some missing. Altogether tens of thousands of clones were found in the sample, and no singletons occur. The sample was peripheral blood mononuclear cells. These receptor sequences come from a person aged 18 to 69 in good health.

This clone was found many times. Read sequence stops 3 residues before the CDR3 end, and the germline J gene provides the missing end. The chain recombines TRBV10-3 with TRBJ2-1; possibly TRBD2 for D (6 bases). This CDR3 contains 15 residues. Trimming took off 0 bases at V and 0 bases at J, with 6 bases between the two ends. Germline assignment: CDR1 ENHRY and CDR2 SYGVKD. The CDR3: CAISESSGSYNEQFF. The covered CDR3 bases are TGTGCCATCAGTGAGTCTAGCGGCTCCTACAATGAG.

The sample holds many counts of this clone. The read gets to within 3 residues of the CDR3 end, and the germline J gene fills in the rest. The gene calls are TRBV4-1 and TRBJ2-2; 8 bases match TRBD2. V was pared by 3 bases and J by 4 bases, with 10 bases of the junction left unmatched. The CDR3 length is 17 residues. Germline V gene sequence: CDR1 MGHRA, CDR2 YSYEKL. The part of the CDR3 DNA that was read is TGCGCCAGCAGCCAGCAGGGTAGCGGGGACCCCACCGGGGAG. Protein sequence: CASSQQGSGDPTGE. The CDR3 in full is CASSQQGSGDPTGELFF.

This clone showed up many times. The sequence runs out 3 residues before the end of the CDR3; the remainder is reconstructed from the germline J gene. The rearrangement uses TRBV7-9 and TRBJ2-1; 9 bases line up with TRBD2. The CDR3 is made up of 14 amino acids. The ends lost 1 base at V and 9 bases at J; junction bases unmatched: 4. Germline CDR1 and CDR2: SEHNR and FQNEAQ (reference sequence). The sequenced part of the CDR3 DNA is TGTGCCAGCAGCTTAGTGGAAGCGGGAGGTGAG. It encodes CASSLVEAGGE. The full CDR3 sequence reads CASSLVEAGGEQFF.

This clone was observed many times. The read terminates 3 residues ahead of where the CDR3 ends, so the germline J gene completes it. The rearrangement uses TRBV5-1 and TRBJ2-5, with D possibly being TRBD1 (5 bases). The germline V gene has CDR1 SGHRS and CDR2 YFSETQ. This CDR3 is 14 amino acids long. Trimming left V 0 bases short and J 4 bases short, with 10 bases between. The part of the CDR3 DNA that was read is TGCGCCAGCAGCTTGGAGTCCAGGGCAGAGACC. Its translation is CASSLESRAET. The full CDR3 protein reads CASSLESRAETQYF.

This clone has at least ten counts. The CDR3 goes on 3 residues after the read ends, and that part is filled in from the germline J gene. The chain couples TRBV4-1 to TRBJ2-7, with 7 bases identical to TRBD1. V dropped 1 base and J dropped 3; count of bases not matched to a gene: 6. This CDR3 contains 15 residues. CDR1 and CDR2 from the germline V gene are MGHRA and YSYEKL. The chain's CDR3 is CASSQGRTGGYEQYF. CDR3 DNA, as far as it was read: TGCGCCAGCAGCCAAGGGCGGACAGGAGGCTACGAG.

This clone has a count of ten or more. CDR3 bases read: TGCAGCGCCTCTGCCTCGACAGGCTACAATGAG. Protein: CSASASTGYNE. The complete CDR3 protein is CSASASTGYNEQFF. The gene calls are TRBV29-1 and TRBJ2-1, with D possibly being TRBD1 (6 bases). The read terminates 3 residues ahead of where the CDR3 ends, so the germline J gene completes it. Trimming cost V 7 bases and J 3 bases, with 16 bases left between them. The germline CDR1 and CDR2 sequences are SQVTM and ANQGSEA. The CDR3 runs 14 residues.

This clone was detected ten times or more. With the read ending 3 residues before the CDR3 end, the germline J gene is used to fill in that end. The rearrangement uses TRBV5-1 and TRBJ2-3; 9 nucleotides align to TRBD2. V shed 0 bases, J shed 4 bases, and the junction held 6 bases outside the gene matches. CDR1 is SGHRS, CDR2 YFSETQ, per germline. This CDR3 has 16 amino acids. CDR3 bases read: TGCGCCAGCAGCTTGGGCACTAGCGGGTTGGCAGATACG. The encoded protein is CASSLGTSGLADT. The entire CDR3 protein reads CASSLGTSGLADTQYF.

This clone has at least ten counts. The read ends 3 residues early relative to the CDR3; the germline J gene fills the gap. This sequence joins TRBV20-1 and TRBJ1-1; D gene ambiguous. The CDR3 runs 11 residues. Per the germline V gene, CDR1 is DFQATT and CDR2 is SNEGSKA (reference sequence). V was pared by 6 bases and J by 1 base, with 6 bases between. The CDR3 sequence: CSAKSNTEAFF. The DNA read from the CDR3 is TGCAGTGCCAAATCGAACACTGAA.

This clone was seen repeatedly, ten times or more. The read falls 3 residues short of the CDR3 end, and the missing part is taken from the germline J gene. The J gene is TRBJ2-1, the V gene TRBV28; D possibly corresponds to TRBD1 (6 bases). The V end lost 8 bases, the J end lost 8 bases, and 10 bases lay between the germline ends. The CDR3 has 11 amino acids. Germline loops: CDR1 MDHEN, CDR2 SYDVKM. This CDR3 is CASQTGYEQFF. The sequenced part of the CDR3 DNA is TGTGCCAGCCAAACAGGGTATGAG.

This clone has at least ten counts. The read terminates 3 residues before the CDR3 end, so the remaining end is supplied by the germline J gene. The V gene is TRBV5-6, the J gene TRBJ2-3; D might be TRBD2 (5 bases). The ends were cut back, 4 bases at V and 0 bases at J, with 9 bases in the middle. Germline V gene lookup returns CDR1 SGHDT and CDR2 YYEEEE. This CDR3 is 14 amino acids long. The CDR3: CASSPGGSTDTQYF. Partial CDR3 DNA: TGTGCCAGCAGCCCGGGCGGGAGCACAGATACG. Variable domain in full (rest from reference TRBV5-6 and TRBJ2-3): DAGVTQSPTHLIKTRGQQVTLRCSPKSGHDTVSWYQQALGQGPQFIFQYYEEEERQRGNFPDRFSGHQFPNYSSELNVNALLLGDSALYLCASSPGGSTDTQYFGPGTRLTVL.

Many counts were recorded for this clone. The CDR3 goes on 3 residues after the read ends, and that part is filled in from the germline J gene. The chain joins TRBV10-1 to TRBJ2-2; perhaps TRBD1 as D (6 bases). V was pared by 3 bases and J by 4 bases, with 12 bases between. CDR1 is WNHNN, CDR2 SYGVQD, per germline (reference sequence). The CDR3 length is 15 residues. The CDR3 protein is CASSDGQTTTGELFF. The DNA read from the CDR3 is TGCGCCAGCAGTGACGGACAGACGACCACCGGGGAG.

This clone was picked up many times. Read coverage stops 3 residues before the CDR3 terminus; the germline J gene supplies the remainder. The genes are TRBV4-2 and TRBJ2-1; the match to TRBD1 covers 7 bases. Germline V lookup: CDR1 LGHNA, CDR2 YNFKEQ. The CDR3 totals 16 residues. The V segment lost 0 bases and the J segment 7 bases; nucleotides outside the gene matches: 9. The CDR3 spells CASSQDRGQGVNEQFF. The sequenced CDR3 bases are TGTGCCAGCAGCCAAGATCGGGGCCAGGGGGTAAATGAG.

In its sample, this clone was seen many times. Read coverage stops 3 residues before the CDR3 terminus; the germline J gene supplies the remainder. The chain uses TRBV7-8 and TRBJ2-5; D perhaps matches TRBD2 (5 bases). The CDR3 covers 17 residues. The V end was cut by 1 base, the J end by 3 bases, with 18 bases between. CDR1 SGHVS and CDR2 FQNEAQ come from the germline V gene. CDR3 bases read: TGTGCCAGCAGCTTAGGATGGTATGAGGGCCCTAAAGAGACC. Residues: CASSLGWYEGPKET. The CDR3 in full is CASSLGWYEGPKETQYF. Supplemented by reference TRBV7-8 and TRBJ2-5, the full variable domain reads GAGVSQSPRYKVAKRGQDVALRCDPISGHVSLFWYQQALGQGPEFLTYFQNEAQLDKSGLPSDRFFAERPEGSVSTLKIQRTQQEDSAVYLCASSLGWYEGPKETQYFGPGTRLLVL.

This clone has at least ten counts. The CDR3 end is not reached by the read, which stops 3 residues before it; the germline J gene fills it in. The rearrangement links TRBV30 to TRBJ2-7; weak D call: TRBD1 (6 bases). Germline CDR1 is GTSNPN and CDR2 is SVGIG (reference sequence). The length of the CDR3 is 12 residues. V gave up 2 bases and J gave up 6 bases, with 11 bases separating them. CDR3 DNA (partial): TGTGCCTGGAGTCCTCAGGGGATCGAG. It translates to CAWSPQGIE. The whole CDR3 protein reads CAWSPQGIEQYF.

This clone was counted only a few times. CDR3 DNA, as far as it was read: TGTGCCAGCAGCTTTACTAGCGGGACAGATACG. Its translation is CASSFTSGTDT. The whole CDR3 reads CASSFTSGTDTQYF. The V and J genes are TRBV11-2 and TRBJ2-3, with 9 nucleotides matching TRBD2. The read terminates 3 residues before the CDR3 end, so the remaining end is supplied by the germline J gene. Per the germline V gene, CDR1 is SGHAT and CDR2 is FQNNGV. This CDR3 has 14 amino acids. V shed 3 bases, J shed 3 bases, and the junction held 1 base outside the gene matches.

This clone was detected ten times or more. The CDR3 end lies 3 residues beyond the end of the read and is filled in from the germline J gene. The V and J genes are TRBV28 and TRBJ2-7, with a possible D match to TRBD2 (6 bases). V gave up 4 bases and J gave up 3 bases, with 10 bases separating them. Germline V gene data show CDR1 as MDHEN and CDR2 as SYDVKM. The CDR3 consists of 13 residues. CDR3: CASSYGGVYEQYF. The DNA read from the CDR3 is TGTGCCAGCAGTTACGGGGGAGTCTACGAG.

This clone came up many times. The sequenced CDR3 bases are TGTGCCAGCGGCTCAACCGGGACAGAAGAAGAGACC. Amino acids: CASGSTGTEEET. Given in full, the CDR3 is CASGSTGTEEETQYF. The chain is built from TRBV7-6 and TRBJ2-5, with 7 positions matching TRBD1. The sequence runs out 3 residues before the end of the CDR3; the remainder is reconstructed from the germline J gene. The V and J ends lost 8 bases and 3 bases, in that order; junction bases with no gene match: 12. The CDR3 runs to 15 residues. CDR1 and CDR2 (germline): SGHVS, FNYEAQ.

There are many counts of this clone. The CDR3 bases that were read are TGTGCCAGCAGTCCCGGGACAGGGCGCTCCTACGAG. Amino acids: CASSPGTGRSYE. The CDR3 as a whole reads CASSPGTGRSYEQYF. The V call is TRBV28, the J call TRBJ2-7; TRBD1 matches at 9 bases. The read gets to within 3 residues of the CDR3 end, and the germline J gene fills in the rest. Per the germline V gene, CDR1 is MDHEN and CDR2 is SYDVKM. The J segment lost 0 bases and the V segment lost 5 bases, leaving 5 bases of the junction unmatched. This CDR3 comprises 15 residues.

This clone was observed at least ten times. The read falls 3 residues short of the CDR3 end, and the missing part is taken from the germline J gene. The chain links TRBV19 to TRBJ1-2; possible D gene TRBD1, 6 bases. This CDR3 has 14 amino acids. V shed 6 bases and J shed 4 bases, with 15 bases lying between them. The germline gives CDR1 LNHDA, CDR2 SQIVND (reference sequence). The DNA read from the CDR3 is TGTGCCAGTAGCGACCTGACAGGAAGCTATGGC. This encodes CASSDLTGSYG. The CDR3, in full, reads CASSDLTGSYGYTF.

This clone was detected ten times or more. The DNA ends 3 residues before the CDR3 does, and the rest of the CDR3 is filled in from the germline J gene. V gene TRBV4-1 combines with J gene TRBJ2-3; 8 bases agree with TRBD1. The length of the CDR3 is 15 residues. CDR1 is MGHRA, CDR2 YSYEKL, per germline. Unmatched junction bases numbered 5, after V lost 0 bases and J lost 6 bases. CDR3 DNA, as far as it was read: TGCGCCAGCAGCCAAGAATCAGGGGGCATGGATACG. Protein product: CASSQESGGMDT. The whole CDR3 sequence reads CASSQESGGMDTQYF.